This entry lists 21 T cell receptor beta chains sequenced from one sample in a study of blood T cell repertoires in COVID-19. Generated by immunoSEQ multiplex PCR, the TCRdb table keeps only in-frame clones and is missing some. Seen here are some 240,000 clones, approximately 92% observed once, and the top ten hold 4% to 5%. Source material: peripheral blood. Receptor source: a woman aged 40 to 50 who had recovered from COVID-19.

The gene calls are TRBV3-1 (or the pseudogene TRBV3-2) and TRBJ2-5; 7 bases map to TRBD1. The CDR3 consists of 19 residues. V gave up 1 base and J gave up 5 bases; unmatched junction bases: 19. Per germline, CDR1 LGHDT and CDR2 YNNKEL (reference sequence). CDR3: CASSQAHGSSGQPEETQYF. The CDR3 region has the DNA TGTGCCAGCAGCCAAGCTCATGGGAGTTCGGGACAGCCGGAGGAGACCCAGTACTTC.

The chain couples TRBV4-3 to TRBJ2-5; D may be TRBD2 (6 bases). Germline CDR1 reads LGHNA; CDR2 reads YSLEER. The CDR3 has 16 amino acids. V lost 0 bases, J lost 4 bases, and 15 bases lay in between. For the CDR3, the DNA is TGCGCCAGCAGCCAAGAGGGGCGGGGCACAGGAGAGACCCAGTACTTC. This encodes CASSQEGRGTGETQYF.

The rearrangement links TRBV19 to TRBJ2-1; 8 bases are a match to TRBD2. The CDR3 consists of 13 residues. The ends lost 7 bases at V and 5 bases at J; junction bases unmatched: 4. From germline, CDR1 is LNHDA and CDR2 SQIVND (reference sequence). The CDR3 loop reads CASNGGGDNEQFF. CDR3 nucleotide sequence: TGTGCCAGTAACGGGGGGGGAGACAATGAGCAGTTCTTC.

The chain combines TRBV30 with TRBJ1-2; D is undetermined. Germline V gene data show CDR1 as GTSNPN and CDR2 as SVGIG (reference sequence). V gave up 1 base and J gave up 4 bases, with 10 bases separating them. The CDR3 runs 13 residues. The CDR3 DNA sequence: TGTGCCTGGAGTGGGCCCAGGTTCTATGGCTACACCTTC. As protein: CAWSGPRFYGYTF.

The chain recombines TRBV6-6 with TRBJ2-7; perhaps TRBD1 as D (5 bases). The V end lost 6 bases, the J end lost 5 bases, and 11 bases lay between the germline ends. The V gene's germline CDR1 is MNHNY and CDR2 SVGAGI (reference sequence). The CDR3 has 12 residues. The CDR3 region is CASSQDNHEQYF. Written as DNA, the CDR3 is TGTGCCAGCAGCCAGGACAACCACGAGCAGTACTTC.

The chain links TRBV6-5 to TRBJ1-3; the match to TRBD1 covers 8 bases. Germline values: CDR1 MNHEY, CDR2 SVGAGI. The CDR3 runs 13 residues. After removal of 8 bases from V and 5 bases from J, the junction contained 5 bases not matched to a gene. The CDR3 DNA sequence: TGTGCCAGCCAGGACAGGGCTCGAAACACCATATATTTT. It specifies CASQDRARNTIYF.

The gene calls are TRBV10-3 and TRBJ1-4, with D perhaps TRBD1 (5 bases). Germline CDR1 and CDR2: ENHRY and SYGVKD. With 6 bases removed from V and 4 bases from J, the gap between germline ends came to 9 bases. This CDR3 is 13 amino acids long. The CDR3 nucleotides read TGTGCCATCAGGGGGGGAGATAATGAAAAACTGTTTTTT. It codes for CAIRGGDNEKLFF.

The CDR3 protein is CASSIGGLGYGYTF. CDR3 in DNA: TGTGCCAGTAGTATTGGAGGGCTAGGCTATGGCTACACCTTC. V gene TRBV19 combines with J gene TRBJ1-2, with D unclear. V was trimmed by 3 bases and J by 4 bases, leaving 12 bases between them. This CDR3 is built from 14 residues. CDR1 is LNHDA, CDR2 SQIVND, per germline (reference sequence).

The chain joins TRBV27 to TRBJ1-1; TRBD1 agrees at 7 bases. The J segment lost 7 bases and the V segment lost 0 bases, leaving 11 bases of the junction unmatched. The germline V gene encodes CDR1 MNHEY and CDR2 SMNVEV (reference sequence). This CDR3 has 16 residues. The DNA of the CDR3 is TGTGCCAGCAGTTTATCGAGGGACAGCCTGAGGATTGAAGCTTTCTTT. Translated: CASSLSRDSLRIEAFF.

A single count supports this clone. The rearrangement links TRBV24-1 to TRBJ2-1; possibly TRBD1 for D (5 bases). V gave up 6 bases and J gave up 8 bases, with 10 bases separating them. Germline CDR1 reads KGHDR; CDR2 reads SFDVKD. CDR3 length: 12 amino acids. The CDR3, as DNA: TGTGCCACCAGTAGGTCAGGGTATGAGCAGTTCTTC. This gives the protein CATSRSGYEQFF.

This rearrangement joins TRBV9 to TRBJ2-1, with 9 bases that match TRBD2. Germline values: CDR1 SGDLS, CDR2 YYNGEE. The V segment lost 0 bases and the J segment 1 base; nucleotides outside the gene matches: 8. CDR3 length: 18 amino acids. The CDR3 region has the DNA TGTGCCAGCAGCGTAGACTCGGCGGGGGGGCCATCCTACAATGAGCAGTTCTTC. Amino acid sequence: CASSVDSAGGPSYNEQFF.

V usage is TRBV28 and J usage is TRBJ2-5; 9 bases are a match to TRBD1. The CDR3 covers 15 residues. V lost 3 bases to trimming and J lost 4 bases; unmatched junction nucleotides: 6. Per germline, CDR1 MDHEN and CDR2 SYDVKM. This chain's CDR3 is CASSFRGQGGETQYF. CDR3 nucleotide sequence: TGTGCCAGCAGTTTTAGGGGACAGGGAGGAGAGACCCAGTACTTC.

CDR3 in DNA: TGTGCCAGCGCTGGGGCATCTAAGCGTGAAAAACTGTTTTTT. Protein: CASAGASKREKLFF. The chain carries TRBV28 and TRBJ1-4; possible D gene TRBD1, 5 bases. The CDR3 contains 14 residues. Between the trimmed V and J ends, which lost 8 bases and 7 bases, there was a span of 17 bases. CDR1 MDHEN and CDR2 SYDVKM come from the germline V gene.

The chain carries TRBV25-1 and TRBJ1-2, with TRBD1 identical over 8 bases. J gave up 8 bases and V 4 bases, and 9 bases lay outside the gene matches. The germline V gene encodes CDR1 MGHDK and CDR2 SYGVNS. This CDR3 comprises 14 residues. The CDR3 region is CASSAPGQVLGYTF. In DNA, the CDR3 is TGTGCCAGCAGTGCACCGGGACAGGTCTTAGGCTACACCTTC.

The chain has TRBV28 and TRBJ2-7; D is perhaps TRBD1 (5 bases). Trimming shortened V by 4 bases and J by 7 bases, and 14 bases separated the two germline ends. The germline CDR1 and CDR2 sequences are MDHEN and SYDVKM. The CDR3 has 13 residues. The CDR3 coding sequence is TGTGCCAGCAGTTCTCTTTTAAGGACAGAGCAGTACGTC. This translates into CASSSLLRTEQYV.

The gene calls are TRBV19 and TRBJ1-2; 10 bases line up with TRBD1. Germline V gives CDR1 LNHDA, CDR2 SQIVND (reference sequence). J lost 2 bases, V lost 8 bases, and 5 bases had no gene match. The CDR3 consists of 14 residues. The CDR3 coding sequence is TGTGCCAGTTCCGCGGACAGGGGGAACTATGGCTACACCTTC. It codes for CASSADRGNYGYTF.

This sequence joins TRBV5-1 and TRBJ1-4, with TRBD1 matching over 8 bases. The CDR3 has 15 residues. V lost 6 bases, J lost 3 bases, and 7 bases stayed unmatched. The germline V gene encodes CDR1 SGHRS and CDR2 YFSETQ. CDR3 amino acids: CASKGWTGSNEKLFF. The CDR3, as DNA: TGCGCCAGCAAAGGGTGGACAGGGTCTAATGAAAAACTGTTTTTT.

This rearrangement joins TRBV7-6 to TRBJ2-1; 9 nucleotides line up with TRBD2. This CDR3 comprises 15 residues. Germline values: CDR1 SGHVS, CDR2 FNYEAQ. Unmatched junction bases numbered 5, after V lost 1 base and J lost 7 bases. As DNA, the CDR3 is TGTGCCAGCAGCTTAGGGGCGGGAGGGTCGAATGAGCAGTTCTTC. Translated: CASSLGAGGSNEQFF.

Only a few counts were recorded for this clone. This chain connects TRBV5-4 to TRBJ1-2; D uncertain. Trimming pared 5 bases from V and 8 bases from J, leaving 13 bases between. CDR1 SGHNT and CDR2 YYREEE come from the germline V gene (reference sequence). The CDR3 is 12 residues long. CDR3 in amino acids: CASRPAFRGYTF. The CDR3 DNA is TGTGCCAGCAGACCCGCTTTTAGAGGCTACACCTTC.

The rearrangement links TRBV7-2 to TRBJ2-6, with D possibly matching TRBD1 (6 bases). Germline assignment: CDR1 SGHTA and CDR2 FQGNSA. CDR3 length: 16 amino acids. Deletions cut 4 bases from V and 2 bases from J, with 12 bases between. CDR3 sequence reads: CASSSRGGPGANVLTF. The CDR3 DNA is TGTGCCAGCAGCTCACGAGGGGGTCCTGGGGCCAACGTCCTGACTTTC.

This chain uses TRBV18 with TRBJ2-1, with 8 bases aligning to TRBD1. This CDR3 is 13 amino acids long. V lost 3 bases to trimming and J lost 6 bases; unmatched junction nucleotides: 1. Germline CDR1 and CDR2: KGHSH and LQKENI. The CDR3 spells CASSPTGGNEQFF. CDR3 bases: TGTGCCAGCTCACCTACAGGGGGCAATGAGCAGTTCTTC.